The 19 T cell receptor beta chains given below trace back to one sample, sequenced in a study of blood T cell repertoires in COVID-19. Clones were read by immunoSEQ multiplex PCR, and TCRdb kept only the in-frame ones, dropping some. The sample has about 20,000 clones, about 90% seen once. The sequenced sample was peripheral blood. The source of these receptors is an older man with active COVID-19.

V gene TRBV21-1 combines with J gene TRBJ2-1; the D call in the table, TRBD2, was not verified against the DNA. TRBV21-1 is a listed pseudogene. CDR3 length equals 18 residues. The CDR3: CASSKLSAEGLAGNEQFF. For the CDR3, the DNA is TGTGCCAGCAGCAAATTATCGGCCGAGGGACTAGCGGGAAATGAGCAGTTCTTC.

The chain joins TRBV5-1 to TRBJ2-6; tentatively, D is TRBD1 (5 bases). With 0 bases removed from V and 0 bases from J, the gap between germline ends came to 10 bases. Germline V lookup: CDR1 SGHRS, CDR2 YFSETQ. The CDR3 covers 17 residues. In nucleotides, the CDR3 is TGCGCCAGCAGCTTGGGGTCAGGGCCCTCTGGGGCCAACGTCCTGACTTTC. As protein: CASSLGSGPSGANVLTF. Variable domain in full (rest from reference TRBV5-1 and TRBJ2-6): KAGVTQTPRYLIKTRGQQVTLSCSPISGHRSVSWYQQTPGQGLQFLFEYFSETQRNKGNFPGRFSGRQFSNSRSEMNVSTLELGDSALYLCASSLGSGPSGANVLTFGAGSRLTVL.

This chain connects TRBV9 to TRBJ2-7; 7 nucleotides align to TRBD2. The CDR3 length is 13 residues. Germline values: CDR1 SGDLS, CDR2 YYNGEE. Trimming took 5 bases from V and 3 from J; bases not matched to a gene: 5. Here the CDR3 reads CASRAGEIYEQYF. The CDR3 nucleotides are TGTGCCAGCAGGGCGGGGGAAATCTACGAGCAGTACTTC.

J is TRBJ2-5 and V is TRBV12-3 or TRBV12-4, with D possibly TRBD2 on 5 matching bases. V gave up 2 bases and J gave up 4 bases, with 8 bases separating them. The CDR3 runs to 13 residues. The CDR3 sequence: CASSLFSAETQYF. CDR3 in DNA: TGTGCCAGCAGTTTATTTAGCGCAGAGACCCAGTACTTC.

The chain couples TRBV7-9 to TRBJ2-5; 8 positions match TRBD1. This CDR3 has 15 residues. CDR1 SEHNR and CDR2 FQNEAQ come from the germline V gene (reference sequence). V gave up 4 bases and J gave up 6 bases; unmatched junction bases: 10. The chain's CDR3 is CASSSYRGDRKTQYF. Written as DNA, the CDR3 is TGTGCCAGCAGCTCGTACAGGGGGGATAGGAAGACCCAGTACTTC.

This clone has a single count. The V and J genes are TRBV30 and TRBJ1-5, with 7 bases lining up with TRBD1. V lost 1 base and J lost 0; bases outside the gene matches: 3. The CDR3 length is 15 residues. Germline V gene lookup returns CDR1 GTSNPN and CDR2 SVGIG (reference sequence). CDR3 loop: CAWSEGTVSNQPQHF. For the CDR3, the DNA is TGTGCCTGGAGTGAGGGGACAGTTAGCAATCAGCCCCAGCATTTT. The whole variable domain, remainder taken from reference TRBV30 and TRBJ1-5, is SQTIHQWPATLVQPVGSPLSLECTVEGTSNPNLYWYRQAAGRGLQLLFYSVGIGQISSEVPQNLSASRPQDRQFILSSKKLLLSDSGFYLCAWSEGTVSNQPQHFGDGTRLSIL.

The V and J genes are TRBV6-6 and TRBJ1-4; D remains ambiguous. The germline V gene has CDR1 MNHNY and CDR2 SVGAGI (reference sequence). The CDR3 loop spans 13 amino acids. The germline V and J ends were trimmed by 4 bases and 7 bases, with 10 bases remaining between them. The CDR3 DNA reads as TGTGCCAGCAGTTCAACCCGAGGTGAAAAACTGTTTTTT. This gives the protein CASSSTRGEKLFF.

The rearrangement links TRBV9 to TRBJ2-5, with 9 bases lining up with TRBD2. Germline V gene sequence: CDR1 SGDLS, CDR2 YYNGEE. The V and J ends lost 0 bases and 4 bases, in that order; junction bases with no gene match: 1. The CDR3 is 14 amino acids. The CDR3 reads CASSVALAGETQYF. As DNA, the CDR3 is TGTGCCAGCAGCGTAGCACTAGCGGGAGAGACCCAGTACTTC.

The chain recombines TRBV28 with TRBJ2-4; D is unresolved. Germline CDR1 MDHEN, CDR2 SYDVKM. This CDR3 spans 15 amino acids. The V gene lost 3 bases and the J gene lost 1 base, with 10 bases spanning the gap. The CDR3, as DNA: TGTGCCAGCAGTTTTAGAGTTGTCGCCAAAAACATTCAGTACTTC. Protein sequence: CASSFRVVAKNIQYF.

The V call is TRBV28, the J call TRBJ2-2; TRBD1 aligns across 10 bases. Per the germline V gene, CDR1 is MDHEN and CDR2 is SYDVKM. This CDR3 is built from 16 residues. Unmatched junction bases numbered 11, after V lost 8 bases and J lost 5 bases. The CDR3 region is CASGSRTGGLTGELFF. The CDR3 nucleotides read TGTGCCAGCGGCTCCCGGACAGGGGGTTTGACCGGGGAGCTGTTTTTT.

This sequence joins TRBV28 and TRBJ1-4; D gene uncertain. V was pared by 5 bases and J by 7 bases, with 14 bases between. The length of the CDR3 is 14 residues. The germline gives CDR1 MDHEN, CDR2 SYDVKM. The CDR3 here is CASSPRGGFEKLFF. In DNA form, the CDR3 reads TGTGCCAGCAGTCCCCGGGGTGGGTTTGAAAAACTGTTTTTT.

The chain recombines TRBV2 with TRBJ2-7; tentative D call: TRBD2 (6 bases). This CDR3 is built from 13 residues. Germline lookup yields CDR1 SNHLY and CDR2 FYNNEI. V lost 3 bases and J lost 6, with 12 bases in between. This chain's CDR3 is CASSEGGSLEQYF. In DNA form, the CDR3 reads TGTGCCAGCAGTGAGGGGGGATCCCTCGAGCAGTACTTC.

V and J are TRBV2 and TRBJ2-1; 8 nucleotides line up with TRBD2. V lost 6 bases to trimming and J lost 2 bases; unmatched junction nucleotides: 9. The CDR3 is 16 residues long. Germline assignment: CDR1 SNHLY and CDR2 FYNNEI. The CDR3 region has the DNA TGTGCCAGCAGCCTCGACCTGGGACTAGCCTACAATGAGCAGTTCTTC. Translated: CASSLDLGLAYNEQFF.

This chain connects TRBV27 to TRBJ1-2; D perhaps matches TRBD1 (6 bases). The V end was cut by 5 bases, the J end by 5 bases, with 15 bases between. This CDR3 is built from 14 residues. Germline CDR1 MNHEY, CDR2 SMNVEV (reference sequence). The CDR3 DNA follows: TGTGCCAGCAGTCCTCGGACAGCCTTATATGGCTACACCTTC. As protein: CASSPRTALYGYTF.

The J gene is TRBJ2-1, the V gene TRBV28; the D gene is possibly TRBD1 (6 bases). This CDR3 has 14 amino acids. CDR1 is MDHEN and CDR2 is SYDVKM in the germline V gene. Trimming took off 1 base at V and 7 bases at J, with 11 bases between the two ends. The CDR3 region is CASSLSGRGNEQFF. The CDR3 DNA reads as TGTGCCAGCAGTTTATCGGGCAGGGGAAATGAGCAGTTCTTC.

J is TRBJ1-2 and V is TRBV4-2; 8 bases fit TRBD1. Germline V gene sequence: CDR1 LGHNA, CDR2 YNFKEQ. V shed 1 base and J 6 bases; nucleotides not matched to a gene: 4. The CDR3 is 14 amino acids. The CDR3 reads CASSQGGQGDGYTF. CDR3 DNA sequence: TGTGCCAGCAGCCAAGGAGGACAGGGAGATGGCTACACCTTC.

The V call is TRBV4-1, the J call TRBJ2-7, with D tentatively TRBD2 (5 bases). V lost 4 bases and J lost 8, with 15 bases in between. CDR1 MGHRA and CDR2 YSYEKL come from the germline V gene. The CDR3 totals 13 residues. CDR3 DNA sequence: TGCGCCAGCAGCCGACTGCTGAGGGAGCAGCAGTACTTC. As protein: CASSRLLREQQYF.

V gene TRBV5-1 combines with J gene TRBJ1-1; D ambiguous. Per germline, CDR1 SGHRS and CDR2 YFSETQ. The CDR3 has 15 amino acids. V was pared by 4 bases and J by 5 bases, with 18 bases between. CDR3 bases: TGCGCCAGCAGCGGATCGACACAACCGGGGACTGAAGCTTTCTTT. Its protein is CASSGSTQPGTEAFF.

The rearrangement joins TRBV16 to TRBJ1-2, with D perhaps TRBD1 (5 bases). Trimming stripped 0 bases from V and 4 bases from J, with 9 bases between. The length of the CDR3 is 14 residues. Germline CDR1 KGHSY, CDR2 FQNENV. Here the CDR3 DNA reads TGTGCCAGCAGCCAATCGGCGGGGGGCTATGGCTACACCTTC. Translating gives CASSQSAGGYGYTF.